This T cell receptor beta chain was captured by sequencing in a study of cytomegalovirus exposure and HLA in healthy donors (dated by TCRdb to 2015 to 2018). Background on the whole study: According to a later analysis, one platform produced both the 120 validation repertoires and the roughly 660 repertoires of the first cohort. To predict cytomegalovirus infection status, the study brought together high-throughput TCR immunosequencing, statistical association of individual TCRs with disease status, and machine learning. The aim of the study was to test whether cataloging public T cell receptors could identify signatures of past pathogen exposure. In addition to the first cohort of hundreds of subjects, a separate validation cohort of 120 different subjects was used. Overall results and qualifications from the work: The classifier was reported to diagnose cytomegalovirus status with high specificity and sensitivity in both the original and validation cohorts. According to the authors, the approach could potentially be generalized to other disease states and immunological phenotypes. The study gave a list of under 200 TCR beta chains associated with cytomegalovirus. In a later analysis, TCRs clustered in the first cohort were found to also tend to co-occur in the roughly 120 validation repertoires, with about 93% of cluster scores above 0. The validation cohort had no HLA typing available for a later analysis, so co-occurrence within that cohort was assessed over all 110 or so repertoires. Most TCR sequences were seen in very few donors, while some public TCRs were found in many individuals. A few of the identified cytomegalovirus-associated TCR beta chains were confirmed in vitro to be specific for cytomegalovirus antigens.

This clone was counted between two and nine times. The antigen it recognizes is unknown. No base-level quality is on record; no much larger clone is a single base apart. The donors belonged to the validation cohort of over a hundred subjects, which was separate from the approximately 700-subject first cohort. Trimming removed 2 bases from V and 6 bases from J, leaving 14 bases between the germline ends. Via the germline V gene (reference sequence), CDR1 is SSHAT and CDR2 FNYEAQ. The CDR3 numbers 14 residues from cysteine through phenylalanine. Only the CDR3 portion is preserved as DNA: 42 bases, with reading frame beginning at the first base. The library was prepared using the immunoSEQ multiplex PCR assay. Turning to the authors' computational methods: To diagnose cytomegalovirus status from the catalog of TCR beta chain sequences, a statistical classification framework was built. TCRdb's version of the immuneACCESS table is confined to in-frame rearrangements and falls short of the full clone set. An unresolved V gene accounts for under half of the shortfall where checked; the remainder is of unknown origin. V and J calls and clone size are those listed in that table; D and trimming were worked out from the DNA. The sample data list over 150,000 clones, and about nine tenths of these were observed just once. Around 5% of the sample rests with the top ten.

The sample taken for sequencing was PBMCs. In this chain, TRBV7-7 is recombined with TRBJ2-7; too little of a D gene remains to name it. The TCR was taken from a young woman in good health and CMV-seronegative. The nucleotide sequence is given as TGTGCCAGCAGCTTACCGGACCTCTCCGGCGAGCAGTACTTC. Its protein reads: CASSLPDLSGEQYF.